The subject of this entry is one T cell receptor beta chain. From RNA transcripts, TCR beta CDR3 regions were amplified. Initially, a first-round RT-PCR of the TCR CDR3 employed the HTBI primer set. One entry per CDR3 protein results from TCRdb running MiXCR on the multiplex PCR reads. The repertoire consists of about 150,000 distinct CDR3 sequences, with about 20% occurring once and the leading ten covering more than 60%. These data are taken from a study of T cells in Graves' hyperthyroidism and ophthalmopathy. This CDR3 has 13 residues. V was clipped by 2 bases and J by 3 bases, with 8 bases between them. CDR1 is SGHDT and CDR2 is YYEEEE in the germline V gene.

The sequencing input was blood. This chain connects TRBV5-6 to TRBJ1-1; D unclear. The receptor was isolated from a woman aged 45-65 years with Graves' hyperthyroidism that later progressed to Graves' ophthalmopathy. The CDR3 loop reads CASSLNVDTEAFF. In DNA form, the CDR3 reads TGTGCCAGCAGCTTAAATGTCGACACTGAAGCTTTCTTT.